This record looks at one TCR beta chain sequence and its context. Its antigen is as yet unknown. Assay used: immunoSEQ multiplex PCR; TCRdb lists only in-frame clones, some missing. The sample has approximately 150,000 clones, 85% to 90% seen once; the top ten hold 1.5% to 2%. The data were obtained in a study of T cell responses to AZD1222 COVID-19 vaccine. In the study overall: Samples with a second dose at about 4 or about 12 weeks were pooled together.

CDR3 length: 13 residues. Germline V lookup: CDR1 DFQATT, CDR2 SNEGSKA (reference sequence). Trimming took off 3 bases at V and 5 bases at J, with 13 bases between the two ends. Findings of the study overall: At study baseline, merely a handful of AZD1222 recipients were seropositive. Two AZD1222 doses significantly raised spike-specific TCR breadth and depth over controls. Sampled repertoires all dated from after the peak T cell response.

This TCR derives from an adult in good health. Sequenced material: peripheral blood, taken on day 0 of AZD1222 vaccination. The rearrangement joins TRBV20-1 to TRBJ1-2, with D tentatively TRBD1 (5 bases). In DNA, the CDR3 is TGCAGTGCTAGTTTGGGGACGACGTATGGCTACACCTTC. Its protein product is CSASLGTTYGYTF.